This passage covers 14 T cell receptor beta chains from one sample sequenced in a study of blood T cell repertoires in COVID-19. TCRdb's table, derived via immunoSEQ multiplex PCR, lists solely in-frame clones and lacks some. The table records approximately 130,000 clones, about 83% of them present only once. Sequenced material: peripheral blood. These receptors were obtained from a man aged 55 to 70 with acute or convalescent COVID-19.

The genes are TRBV28 and TRBJ1-5; 8 bases map to TRBD1. Germline CDR1 and CDR2: MDHEN and SYDVKM. CDR3 length equals 15 residues. The V and J ends lost 4 bases and 6 bases, in that order; junction bases with no gene match: 8. The CDR3 DNA follows: TGTGCCAGCAGTTCAACACAGGGGGTTGGTCAGCCCCAGCATTTT. Encoded protein: CASSSTQGVGQPQHF.

The rearrangement links TRBV16 to TRBJ2-1; 7 bases map to TRBD2. Germline assignment: CDR1 KGHSY and CDR2 FQNENV. The V gene end was trimmed by 5 bases and the J gene end by 3 bases; junction bases not matched to a gene: 7. CDR3 length: 15 amino acids. The CDR3 loop reads CASSSPGLFYNEQFF. As DNA, the CDR3 is TGTGCCAGCAGCAGTCCGGGACTATTCTACAATGAGCAGTTCTTC.

The chain carries TRBV7-2 and TRBJ2-1; 13 nucleotides agree with TRBD2. This CDR3 region has 14 residues. V lost 4 bases and J lost 8; bases outside the gene matches: 2. CDR1 and CDR2 from the germline V gene are SGHTA and FQGNSA. The CDR3 DNA follows: TGTGCCAGCAGCTGGACTAGCGGGAGAGATGAGCAGTTCTTC. Translated, it gives CASSWTSGRDEQFF.

This chain links TRBV7-2 with TRBJ2-7, with 7 bases that match TRBD2. V lost 3 bases to trimming and J lost 2 bases; unmatched junction nucleotides: 7. Germline V CDR1 and CDR2: SGHTA, FQGNSA. The CDR3 loop spans 15 amino acids. CDR3 loop: CASSFRWEGTYEQYF. The CDR3 nucleotides are TGTGCCAGCAGCTTCAGGTGGGAGGGGACCTACGAGCAGTACTTC.

This chain joins TRBV28 and TRBJ2-3, with no clear D. In germline, CDR1 is MDHEN, CDR2 SYDVKM. Trimming removed 5 bases from V and 3 bases from J, with 15 bases in between. The CDR3 totals 15 residues. CDR3 sequence reads: CASSPPGALTDTQYF. As DNA, the CDR3 is TGTGCCAGCAGTCCCCCTGGAGCGCTTACAGATACGCAGTATTTT.

The rearrangement links TRBV28 to TRBJ2-7; D call uncertain. Germline V gene data show CDR1 as MDHEN and CDR2 as SYDVKM. The CDR3 totals 14 residues. Trimming pared 5 bases from V and 3 bases from J, leaving 14 bases between. This CDR3 is CASSAIPSSYEQYF. The CDR3 nucleotides are TGTGCCAGCAGTGCGATCCCATCGAGCTACGAGCAGTACTTC.

The rearrangement joins TRBV6-2 or TRBV6-3 to TRBJ2-1, with 9 bases matching TRBD1. The V gene's germline CDR1 is MNHEY and CDR2 SVGEGT. The CDR3 covers 15 residues. Unmatched junction bases numbered 9, after V lost 5 bases and J lost 7 bases. CDR3 loop: CASSKTGGGMNEQFF. CDR3 nucleotide sequence: TGTGCCAGCAGTAAAACAGGGGGCGGCATGAATGAGCAGTTCTTC.

The CDR3 region is CAISQGGSSGRSSYNEQFF. CDR3 nucleotide sequence: TGTGCCATCAGTCAGGGAGGTTCTAGCGGGAGAAGCTCCTACAATGAGCAGTTCTTC. J is TRBJ2-1 and V is TRBV10-3, with 10 positions matching TRBD2. Germline V gene lookup returns CDR1 ENHRY and CDR2 SYGVKD. The CDR3 sequence is 19 residues long. J was trimmed by 0 bases and V by 5 bases; bases with no gene match: 13.

CDR3 residues: CSASPIGATNEKLFF. The DNA for the CDR3 is TGCAGTGCTAGTCCAATAGGGGCAACTAATGAAAAACTGTTTTTT. The chain combines TRBV20-1 with TRBJ1-4, with D possibly TRBD1 on 5 matching bases. This CDR3 has 15 amino acids. Trimming took 3 bases from V and 0 from J, leaving 11 bases between them. Germline V gives CDR1 DFQATT, CDR2 SNEGSKA (reference sequence).

The chain is built from TRBV2 and TRBJ2-2, with TRBD2 as a possible D gene (6 bases). Germline lookup yields CDR1 SNHLY and CDR2 FYNNEI. This CDR3 is built from 18 residues. With 4 bases removed from V and 2 bases from J, the gap between germline ends came to 20 bases. The CDR3 nucleotides are TGTGCCAGCAGTGTCCCCGTGGTTGCTAGCGCAAACACCGGGGAGCTGTTTTTT. This translates into CASSVPVVASANTGELFF.

This clone was picked up a small number of times. J is TRBJ1-3 and V is TRBV4-3; D is unresolved. The CDR3 sequence is 13 residues long. V gave up 1 base and J gave up 2 bases, with 3 bases separating them. CDR1 LGHNA and CDR2 YSLEER come from the germline V gene. CDR3 sequence reads: CASSQVTGNTIYF. CDR3 DNA sequence: TGCGCCAGCAGCCAAGTAACTGGAAACACCATATATTTT.

The V gene is TRBV9, the J gene TRBJ1-4; maybe TRBD1 (5 bases). The CDR3 is 15 residues long. Trimming took off 0 bases at V and 4 bases at J, with 10 bases between the two ends. CDR1 SGDLS and CDR2 YYNGEE come from the germline V gene. CDR3 residues: CASSVAGAVNEKLFF. The CDR3 DNA reads TGTGCCAGCAGCGTAGCTGGGGCAGTTAATGAAAAACTGTTTTTT. Full variable domain (rest looked up from reference TRBV9 and TRBJ1-4): DSGVTQTPKHLITATGQRVTLRCSPRSGDLSVYWYQQSLDQGLQFLIQYYNGEERAKGNILERFSAQQFPDLHSELNLSSLELGDSALYFCASSVAGAVNEKLFFGSGTQLSVL.

This sequence joins TRBV6-6 and TRBJ1-2, with 12 positions matching TRBD1. The germline V gene has CDR1 MNHNY and CDR2 SVGAGI (reference sequence). Unmatched junction bases numbered 1, after V lost 2 bases and J lost 3 bases. The CDR3 extends over 15 amino acids. CDR3 region: CASSYGTGGDYGYTF. In nucleotides, the CDR3 is TGTGCCAGCAGTTACGGGACAGGGGGCGACTATGGCTACACCTTC.

This clone was counted a single time. The genes are TRBV11-2 and TRBJ2-7; TRBD1 matches at 9 bases. Looked up from germline, CDR1 is SGHAT and CDR2 is FQNNGV. V lost 5 bases and J lost 3; bases outside the gene matches: 8. The CDR3 runs 15 residues. The CDR3 region has the DNA TGTGCCAGCAGCACGTCCTGGGACAGGGACTACGAGCAGTACTTC. It is translated as CASSTSWDRDYEQYF.